Below, 15 T cell receptor beta chains from the same sample are listed, as sequenced in a study of cytomegalovirus exposure and HLA in healthy donors. 60 Vbeta and 13 Jbeta primers were used in PCR. TCRdb's copy holds only in-frame clones and misses some; the assay was immunoSEQ multiplex PCR. The sample lists roughly 170,000 clones; under 90% were seen once. The material sequenced was PBMCs. Receptors originate from a man aged 25-45 years in good health and CMV-seropositive.

The rearrangement links TRBV7-2 to TRBJ1-1, with TRBD1 matching over 7 bases. This CDR3 has 16 residues. Germline V lookup: CDR1 SGHTA, CDR2 FQGNSA. Losses at the gene ends were 3 bases for V and 1 base for J; bases not matched to a gene: 8. The CDR3 DNA sequence: TGTGCCAGCAGCTTCGTTGCGGACAGGCAGAACACTGAAGCTTTCTTT. Amino acids: CASSFVADRQNTEAFF.

The chain recombines TRBV18 with TRBJ2-7, with TRBD2 matching over 7 bases. The CDR3 contains 18 residues. J was trimmed by 3 bases and V by 4 bases; bases with no gene match: 18. Germline CDR1 and CDR2: KGHSH and LQKENI. The CDR3 DNA sequence: TGTGCCAGCTCACGGGAAAGCGGGACCGGTTTCTTTCGCTACGAGCAGTACTTC. Amino acid sequence: CASSRESGTGFFRYEQYF.

The V gene is TRBV30, the J gene TRBJ2-4; D unresolved. Trimming cost V 1 base and J 1 base, with 11 bases left between them. The CDR3 is made up of 15 amino acids. The germline CDR1 and CDR2 sequences are GTSNPN and SVGIG (reference sequence). The CDR3 DNA reads as TGTGCCTGGAGTGGAACCCGGGTTGCCAAAAACATTCAGTACTTC. Amino acid sequence: CAWSGTRVAKNIQYF.

The chain uses TRBV7-8 and TRBJ1-2; D unresolved. The CDR3 is made up of 17 amino acids. The V gene's germline CDR1 is SGHVS and CDR2 FQNEAQ. The ends were cut back, 5 bases at V and 8 bases at J, with 27 bases in the middle. CDR3 amino acids: CASSLKGEGEGPRGYTF. The CDR3 region has the DNA TGTGCCAGCAGCCTTAAGGGTGAGGGTGAGGGTCCGAGAGGCTACACCTTC.

This chain connects TRBV6-1 to TRBJ2-7; D unresolved. CDR1 is MNHNS and CDR2 is SASEGT in the germline V gene. CDR3 length equals 13 residues. Trimming stripped 4 bases from V and 1 base from J, with 8 bases between. This CDR3 is CASSAGPSYEQYF. In DNA, the CDR3 is TGTGCCAGCAGTGCAGGTCCTTCCTACGAGCAGTACTTC.

This chain connects TRBV4-3 to TRBJ1-1; a possible D gene is TRBD1 (6 bases). Germline V gene lookup returns CDR1 LGHNA and CDR2 YSLEER. Trimming pared 0 bases from V and 1 base from J, leaving 15 bases between. The CDR3 length is 17 residues. CDR3 nucleotide sequence: TGCGCCAGCAGCCAAGATGACGGGGGGCCAGCGAACACTGAAGCTTTCTTT. The encoded protein is CASSQDDGGPANTEAFF.

The chain has TRBV20-1 and TRBJ2-1; the D gene is possibly TRBD2 (5 bases). The germline V gene encodes CDR1 DFQATT and CDR2 SNEGSKA (reference sequence). V was cut by 0 bases and J by 9 bases, with 6 bases left in between. There are 11 residues in the CDR3. The CDR3 sequence is CSARDEGEQFF. The CDR3 coding sequence is TGCAGTGCTAGAGATGAGGGTGAGCAGTTCTTC.

This clone was seen just once. The chain uses TRBV11-2 and TRBJ2-1; tentative D call: TRBD2 (6 bases). Germline assignment: CDR1 SGHAT and CDR2 FQNNGV. Between the trimmed V and J ends, which lost 3 bases and 1 base, there was a span of 16 bases. The CDR3 totals 17 residues. The CDR3: CASSFFRKSGSYNEQFF. The CDR3, as DNA: TGTGCCAGCAGCTTTTTCCGGAAAAGCGGGTCCTACAATGAGCAGTTCTTC.

This clone was observed a single time. The sample has other DNA sequences that encode this CDR3 too. The rearrangement links TRBV11-3 to TRBJ2-7; tentative D call: TRBD2 (5 bases). V lost 2 bases, J lost 3 bases, and 8 bases lay in between. CDR3 size: 13 residues. Germline V CDR1 and CDR2: SGHNT, YENEEA. CDR3 DNA: TGTGCCAGCAGCTTACCCCGGGACTACGAGCAGTACTTC. It encodes CASSLPRDYEQYF.

The CDR3 sequence is CASDSRGTGGKNEQFF. The CDR3 region has the DNA TGCGCCAGCGATAGCCGCGGGACAGGGGGCAAAAATGAGCAGTTCTTC. V is TRBV4-1 and J is TRBJ2-1; 12 bases are shared with TRBD1. The CDR3 is made up of 16 amino acids. Germline CDR1 MGHRA, CDR2 YSYEKL. V lost 8 bases and J lost 7; bases outside the gene matches: 12.

The genes are TRBV19 and TRBJ2-1; TRBD2 aligns across 7 bases. The CDR3 has 15 amino acids. CDR1 is LNHDA and CDR2 is SQIVND in the germline V gene (reference sequence). The V gene end was trimmed by 3 bases and the J gene end by 8 bases; junction bases not matched to a gene: 10. The CDR3 DNA follows: TGTGCCAGTAGTATGGGAGGCGGGAGTCTGCATGAGCAGTTCTTC. As protein: CASSMGGGSLHEQFF.

The V call is TRBV30, the J call TRBJ2-2; 12 bases map to TRBD1. The V gene's germline CDR1 is GTSNPN and CDR2 SVGIG (reference sequence). The ends lost 1 base at V and 2 bases at J; junction bases unmatched: 11. This CDR3 contains 19 residues. CDR3 sequence (DNA): TGTGCCTGGAGTGAAGTTCTGGGACAGGGGGCGGGAAACACCGGGGAGCTGTTTTTT. It encodes CAWSEVLGQGAGNTGELFF.

This clone was seen more than once but under ten times. V gene TRBV5-1 combines with J gene TRBJ1-1, with D hard to call. The CDR3 runs to 12 residues. The germline V gene has CDR1 SGHRS and CDR2 YFSETQ. The ends were cut back, 5 bases at V and 7 bases at J, with 12 bases in the middle. The chain's CDR3 is CASRPHGSEAFF. The DNA for the CDR3 is TGCGCCAGCAGACCACACGGGAGTGAAGCTTTCTTT. The whole variable domain, remainder taken from reference TRBV5-1 and TRBJ1-1, is KAGVTQTPRYLIKTRGQQVTLSCSPISGHRSVSWYQQTPGQGLQFLFEYFSETQRNKGNFPGRFSGRQFSNSRSEMNVSTLELGDSALYLCASRPHGSEAFFGQGTRLTVV.

The chain carries TRBV6-1 and TRBJ2-3; a possible D gene is TRBD2 (5 bases). The CDR3 length is 14 residues. CDR1 and CDR2 (germline): MNHNS, SASEGT. V was trimmed by 4 bases and J by 1 base, leaving 9 bases between them. The CDR3 here is CASSAGSRTDTQYF. CDR3 nucleotide sequence: TGTGCCAGCAGTGCGGGGAGTCGCACAGATACGCAGTATTTT.

The V and J genes are TRBV7-8 and TRBJ2-1; 7 bases line up with TRBD2. J gave up 0 bases and V 5 bases, and 4 bases lay outside the gene matches. The CDR3 is made up of 15 amino acids. The germline CDR1 and CDR2 sequences are SGHVS and FQNEAQ. CDR3 protein: CASSPRTSSYNEQFF. The CDR3 DNA follows: TGTGCCAGCAGCCCAAGGACTAGCTCCTACAATGAGCAGTTCTTC.